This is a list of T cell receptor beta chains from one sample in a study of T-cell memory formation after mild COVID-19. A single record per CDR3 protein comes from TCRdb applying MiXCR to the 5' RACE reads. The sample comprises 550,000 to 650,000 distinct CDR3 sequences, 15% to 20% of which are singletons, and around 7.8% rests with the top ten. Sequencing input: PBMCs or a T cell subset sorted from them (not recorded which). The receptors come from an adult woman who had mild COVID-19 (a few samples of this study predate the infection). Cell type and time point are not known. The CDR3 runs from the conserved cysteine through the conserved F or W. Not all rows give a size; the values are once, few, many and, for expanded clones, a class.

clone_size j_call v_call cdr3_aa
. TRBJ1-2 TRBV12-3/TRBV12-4 CASSSTGVWGYTF
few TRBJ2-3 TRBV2 CASGQAGTSTDTQYF
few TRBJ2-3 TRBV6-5 CASSSGRDTQYF
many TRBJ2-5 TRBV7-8 CASSLGTGAGETQYF
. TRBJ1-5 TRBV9 CASSASGTGSQPQHF
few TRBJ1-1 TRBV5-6 CASSISNRGAEAFF
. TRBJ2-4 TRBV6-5 CASRFDTTVGTSQKNIQYF
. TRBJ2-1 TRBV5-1 CASSALAGPRRWQFF
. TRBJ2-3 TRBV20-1 CSARPEMTDTQYF
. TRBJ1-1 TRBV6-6 CASSYAQTQNTEAFF
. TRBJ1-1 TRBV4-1 CASSQEGGSEAFF
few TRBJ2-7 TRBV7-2 CASSLEGHFSYEQYF
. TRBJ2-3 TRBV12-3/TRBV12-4 CASSLRDRGRDTQYF
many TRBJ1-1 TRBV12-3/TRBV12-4 CASSFTPSSATEAFF
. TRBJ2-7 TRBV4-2 CASSLEYGTGGYEQYF
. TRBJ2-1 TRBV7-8 CASSFQRLAGPNEQFF
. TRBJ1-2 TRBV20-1 CSAREARGKGLNYGYTF
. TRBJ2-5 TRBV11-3 CASSFSGTSGRETQYF
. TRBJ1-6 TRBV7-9 CASSPPSNENNSPLHF
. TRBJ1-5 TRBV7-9 CASSATGIIQPQHF
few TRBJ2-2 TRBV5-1 CASSFQGTGELFF
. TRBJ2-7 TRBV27 CASSLTGGIYEQYF
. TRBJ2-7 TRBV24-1 CATSRTGAAGGQYF
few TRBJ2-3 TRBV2 CASQGGQITDTQYF
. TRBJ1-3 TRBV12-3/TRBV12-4 CASSLDRSSGNTIYF
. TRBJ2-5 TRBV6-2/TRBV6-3 CASSYPGGRPNSAQYF
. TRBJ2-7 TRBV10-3 CAISGSDKGYSYEQYF
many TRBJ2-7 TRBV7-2 CASSDNWGSYEQYF
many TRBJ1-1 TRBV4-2 CASSQERTSEAFF
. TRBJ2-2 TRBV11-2 CASSLANTDTGELFF
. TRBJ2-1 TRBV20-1 CSAPTSGGITAGEQFF
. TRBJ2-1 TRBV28 CASSLYGGRGYNEQFF
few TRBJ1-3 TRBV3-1 CASSQEGTGYTGNTIYF
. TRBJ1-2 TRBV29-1 CSVEGQRGVYYGYTF
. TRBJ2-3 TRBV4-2 CASSQVVGAGGPASTDTQYF
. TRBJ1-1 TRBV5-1 CASSLVGGTVNTEAFF
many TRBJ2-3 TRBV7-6 CASRPGGFGTDTQYF
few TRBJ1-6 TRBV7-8 CASSLEGQGVYSPLHF
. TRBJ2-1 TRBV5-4 CASSFSKVEQFF
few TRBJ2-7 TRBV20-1 CSARAGLSYEQYF
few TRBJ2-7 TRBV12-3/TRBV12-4 CASSPYPGLELTPLEQYF
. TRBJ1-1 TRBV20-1 CSASTGGSYTEAFF
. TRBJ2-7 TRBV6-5 CASIQTPGLAGLYEQYF
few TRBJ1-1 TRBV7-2 CARTTGGGRRQTEAFF
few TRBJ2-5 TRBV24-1 CATSGREGGRETQYF
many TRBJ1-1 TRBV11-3 CASSSRDYVNTEAFF
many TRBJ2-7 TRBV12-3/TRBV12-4 CASSLGRSYEQYF
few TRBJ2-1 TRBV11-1 CASSLALKLAGKIEQFF
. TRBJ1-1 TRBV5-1 CASSSPGVGTEAFF
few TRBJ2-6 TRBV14 CASSQGILAGGASGANVLTF
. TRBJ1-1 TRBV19 CASSPQGVEAFF
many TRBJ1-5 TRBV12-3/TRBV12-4 CASSFKGARGYSNQPQHF
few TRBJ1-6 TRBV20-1 CSASITGIGNSPLHF
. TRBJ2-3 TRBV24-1 CATSDLRTPGDTQYF